The clone carrying this TCR beta chain was recorded many times. TCRdb independently ran MiXCR on the 5' RACE reads; one entry per CDR3 protein. The data hold about 53,000 distinct CDR3 sequences, with roughly 3.2% observed a single time. CDR3 length: 13 residues. In germline, CDR1 is DFQATT, CDR2 SNEGSKA (reference sequence). The V gene end was trimmed by 0 bases and the J gene end by 6 bases; junction bases not matched to a gene: 3. This sample was included in a study of neurological immune-mediated disorders. V and J are TRBV20-1 and TRBJ1-2, with TRBD1 matching 8 bases. The sample was PBMCs. This clonotype originated in a woman aged 25 to 39 with multiple sclerosis. CDR3 amino acids: CSARDPTGDGYTF. The CDR3 bases are TGCAGTGCTAGAGATCCGACAGGGGATGGCTACACCTTC.